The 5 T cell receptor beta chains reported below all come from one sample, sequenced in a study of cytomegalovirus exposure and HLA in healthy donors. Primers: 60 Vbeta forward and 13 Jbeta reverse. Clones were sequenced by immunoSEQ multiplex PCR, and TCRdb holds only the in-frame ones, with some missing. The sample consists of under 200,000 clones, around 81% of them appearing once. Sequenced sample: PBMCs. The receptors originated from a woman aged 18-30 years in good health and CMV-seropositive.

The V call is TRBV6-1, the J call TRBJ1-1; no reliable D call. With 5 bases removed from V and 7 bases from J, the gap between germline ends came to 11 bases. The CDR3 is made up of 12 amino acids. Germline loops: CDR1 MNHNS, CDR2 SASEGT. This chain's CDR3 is CASSPNRYEAFF. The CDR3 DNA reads TGTGCCAGCAGTCCCAACCGGTATGAAGCTTTCTTT.

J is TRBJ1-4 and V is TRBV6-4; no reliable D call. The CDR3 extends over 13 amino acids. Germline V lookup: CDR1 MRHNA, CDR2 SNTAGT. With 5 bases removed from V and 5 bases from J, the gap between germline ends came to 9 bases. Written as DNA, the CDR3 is TGTGCCAGCAGTTTAGAATTAAATGAAAAACTGTTTTTT. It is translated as CASSLELNEKLFF.

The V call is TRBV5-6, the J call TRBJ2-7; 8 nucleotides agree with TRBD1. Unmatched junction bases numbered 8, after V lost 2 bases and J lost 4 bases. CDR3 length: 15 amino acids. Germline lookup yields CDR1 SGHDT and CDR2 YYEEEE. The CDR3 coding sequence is TGTGCCAGCAGCTTACAAGTGACAGGGGCTTACGAGCAGTACTTC. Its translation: CASSLQVTGAYEQYF.

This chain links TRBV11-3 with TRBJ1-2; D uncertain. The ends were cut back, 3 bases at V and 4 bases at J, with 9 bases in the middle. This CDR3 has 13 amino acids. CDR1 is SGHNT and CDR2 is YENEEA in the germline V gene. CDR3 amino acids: CASSFTDRYGYTF. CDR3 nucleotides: TGTGCCAGCAGCTTTACAGACCGCTATGGCTACACCTTC.

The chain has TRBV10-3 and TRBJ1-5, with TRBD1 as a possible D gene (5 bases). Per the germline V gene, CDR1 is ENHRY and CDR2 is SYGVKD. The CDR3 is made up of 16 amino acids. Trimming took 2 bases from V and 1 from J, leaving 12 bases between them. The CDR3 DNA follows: TGTGCCATCAGTGAGAGTAGGGACTTGAGCAATCAGCCCCAGCATTTT. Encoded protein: CAISESRDLSNQPQHF.